The present TCR beta chain was sequenced within a study of blood T cell repertoires in COVID-19. Study overall: T cells, B-cell-depleted T cells, or PBMCs supplied cDNA or gDNA.

Under the authors' procedure: It was from reference gene primer amplification that nucleated cell counts were estimated. Using immunoSEQ multiplex PCR, the repertoire was profiled, and TCRdb retains in-frame clones only, with some absent. V, J and clone size are those of that table, while D and trimming were read from the DNA. The repertoire includes around 400,000 clones, approximately 87% of them detected once, and 8% to 13% sits in the top ten. CDR1 is GTSNPN, CDR2 SVGIG, per germline (reference sequence). The germline V and J ends were trimmed by 1 base and 13 bases, with 11 bases remaining between them. This CDR3 comprises 11 residues. The Seattle patients, enrolled during active infection, were followed longitudinally.

The material sequenced was peripheral blood. The chain is built from TRBV30 and TRBJ2-4; no firm D call. The clonotype was recovered from a young woman with COVID-19, enrolled during active disease. Here the CDR3 DNA reads TGTGCCTGGAGTGCCCAGGCTGGCCAGTACTTC. Translated, it gives CAWSAQAGQYF. Combining the CDR3 with reference TRBV30 and TRBJ2-4 gives the whole variable domain SQTIHQWPATLVQPVGSPLSLECTVEGTSNPNLYWYRQAAGRGLQLLFYSVGIGQISSEVPQNLSASRPQDRQFILSSKKLLLSDSGFYLCAWSAQAGQYFGAGTRLSVL.